This T cell receptor (beta chain) is from a study of cytomegalovirus exposure and HLA in healthy donors (dated by TCRdb to between 2016 and 2019). Background for the entire study: An earlier analysis of more than 550 of the donors reported about 280 Gb of sequence data and 100 million to 120 million unique TCR beta sequences obtained from some 200 million T cells. An early release that covered about 600 HLA-typed donors contained about 300 gigabases of sequencing data and approximately 85 million unique TCR sequences. The genetic ancestry cluster associated with self-reported Caucasian donors included over 80% of the roughly 360 genotyped donors. The study aimed to test whether cataloging public T cell receptors could reveal signatures of past pathogen exposure. The study profiled the T cell repertoires of approximately 700 subjects by immunosequencing and related them to cytomegalovirus serostatus. In addition to the first cohort of 500 to 850 subjects, a separate validation cohort of 120 different subjects was used. To predict cytomegalovirus infection status, the study combined high-throughput TCR immunosequencing, statistical association of individual TCRs with disease status, and machine learning. A later analysis re-examined previously published TCR beta repertoires from 500 to 700 donors and added high-resolution HLA genotyping to investigate patterns of TCR occurrence. Rather than using new phenotypic data, the later analysis identified candidate immune exposures from TCR beta sequences and from how often those sequences occurred across donors. In an earlier analysis of roughly 600 of the donors, high-throughput TCR beta sequencing was used to judge whether each TCR beta V gene segment behaved as functional or pseudogenic. Donor age, sex, ethnicity and CMV serostatus were collected together with the repertoire data. In a later genetic analysis, genome-wide SNP genotypes for about three fifths of the roughly 670 donors were used, and that subset was treated as a discovery cohort. All discovery cohort repertoires had been generated on a single sequencing platform. Class I and class II HLA loci were covered by the typing at four-digit resolution. The number of typed donors differed by locus: 629-630 for A, B, C, DRB1 and DQB1; 500 to 550 for DQA1; 606 for DPA1; and some 470 for DPB1. Because of strong linkage in the cohort, four or five DR-DQ haplotypes were treated as single units for association and clustering. Across some 400 genotyped donors of the cohort, an average of about 240,000 unique TCR beta nucleotide sequences per donor were sequenced, and roughly a sixth of those sequences were non-productive. Broad study findings and their caveats: The cohort was sequenced for TCR beta chains only, and without alpha or paired-chain data the features that could be detected were limited. A later genetic analysis reported fewer N-insertions in productive TCRs among donors in an Asian-associated ancestry cluster than the roughly 700-donor mean. Because some donors lacked HLA typing at each locus, the association tests relied only on the typed subset. When HLA alleles, especially DR and DQ, strongly co-occurred, TCR associations were difficult to assign to individual alleles. A later analysis found that TCR association rates varied across HLA loci, with DRB1 alleles showing the most associated TCRs and HLA-C alleles the fewest. The authors suggested that the approach could potentially be extended to other disease states and immunological phenotypes. A later analysis reported that several top co-occurrence clusters appeared linked to parvovirus B19, influenza, CMV and Epstein-Barr virus. Three of the identified cytomegalovirus-associated TCR beta chains were confirmed in vitro to be specific for cytomegalovirus antigens. A later genetic analysis associated a missense DCLRE1C variant with V-gene and J-gene trimming of TCR beta chains, and an independent cohort replicated the association. In a later analysis, HLA-associated TCR beta chains were found to be more clonally expanded and to have lower generation probabilities than equally common non-associated chains. Specific HLA alleles were associated with 16,951 TCR beta sequences at a false discovery rate of 0.05 in a later analysis. A cluster of highly shared sequence variants was judged likely to be a technical artifact of the sequencing pipeline. In both the original and validation cohorts, the classifier was reported to diagnose cytomegalovirus status with high specificity and sensitivity. Across donors, most TCR sequences were observed very rarely, whereas some public TCRs were present in many individuals. A total of 150 to 200 TCR beta chains were listed by the study as associated with cytomegalovirus. In a later analysis, most CMV-associated TCR beta chains were found to appear HLA-restricted, with HLA associations seemingly driven largely by CMV exposure. In an earlier analysis of approximately 590 of the donors, most TCR beta V segments appeared in productive rearrangements about 87% or about 30% of the time, broadly matching IMGT annotations. A further reported finding was that TCR beta sequences accurately predicted the HLA-A and HLA-B alleles for most subjects in the first cohort. Immune exposure information for the cohort was limited to CMV serostatus. Because counts were too low, seventeen rarely observed V segments, including chromosome 9 orphons, were excluded from the earlier analysis of under 650 of the donors. Sequencing depth was assumed to be roughly uniform across donors in the presence/absence analyses, though that assumption may not hold. Correlated functional status among segregating V segments might be attributable to linkage disequilibrium, but an unknown experimental factor could not be ruled out.

The cohort was made up of several hundred healthy bone marrow donors. All cohort members were sampled while nominally healthy, although unrecorded immune exposures were likely present. The donor tested CMV seronegative and was one of the 352 seronegative cohort members. Every donor gave a peripheral blood sample, and the peripheral blood mononuclear cells from that sample were used for TCR beta sequencing. The Qiagen DNeasy Blood Extraction Kit was used to extract genomic DNA from the blood cell samples. Details on this clone: No antigen is known for it. Base quality data are lacking; no much larger clone is found one base away.

The receptor library was made with the immunoSEQ multiplex PCR assay. A mixture of 60 forward primers for TCR Vbeta segments and 13 reverse primers for TCR Jbeta segments was used in the multiplex PCR. Amplification of the CDR3 region of rearranged TCR beta genes was performed with a multiplex PCR assay on genomic DNA. The amplified TCR beta libraries were sequenced on the Illumina HiSeq System as 87-base-pair reads. Regarding the original processing steps: In a later analysis, 80 million or so unique TCR beta chains were counted across the approximately 640 repertoires, and around 11 million of these chains were shared by at least two donors. Raw reads were error-corrected and collapsed into unique sequences with a nearest-neighbor algorithm that merged closely related sequences to remove PCR and sequencing errors. To assign V, D and J gene segments, CDR3 sequences were aligned to IMGT reference sequences. For a sequence to be retained, at least a six-nucleotide match to both a V gene segment and a J gene segment was required. A rearrangement counted as productive if the CDR3 had no stop codons and remained in frame with V and J, and every other rearrangement counted as non-productive. CDR3 was defined by IMGT convention, running from the second conserved V-encoded cysteine to the conserved J-encoded phenylalanine. The earlier analysis of fewer than 700 of the donors excluded sequences that lacked an unambiguous match to a single V gene segment. An earlier analysis of several hundred of the donors called V segments functional above 56.7% productive rearrangements and segregating when the between-donor standard deviation exceeded 5%. A statistical classification framework was developed to diagnose cytomegalovirus status using the catalog of TCR beta chain sequences. V and J gene assignment, in a later analysis, came from comparing TCR nucleotide sequences with IMGT/GENE-DB human TR gene sequences. A later analysis assigned CDR3 sequences and most-parsimonious VDJ recombination scenarios with the TCRdist pipeline. A later analysis defined each TCR beta chain by its CDR3 amino acid sequence plus V-gene family, and excluded reads lacking a unique V-gene family. As a way to deal with suspected cross-contamination and a sequencing artifact, a later analysis dropped approximately 570 nucleotide sequences that were highly shared and had low generation probability. In a later analysis, a clonal expansion index for each public chain was calculated from normalized within-repertoire ranks of inferred template counts. In a later analysis, generation probabilities were computed with a VDJ recombination model fitted to out-of-frame rearrangements, and the resulting probabilities were checked against IGoR. A later analysis scored TCR-TCR, TCR-HLA and TCR-CMV co-occurrence with hypergeometric tests, applying a repertoire-size bias correction to TCR pairs. In a later analysis, false discovery rates were estimated by permuting HLA or CMV assignments 20 times. In a later analysis, co-occurring TCRs were grouped using DBSCAN, and TCRdist sequence similarity was added for clustering within HLA-allele-positive subsets. For co-occurrence clustering, repertoires with fewer than 30,000 or more than 120,000 public chains were excluded, along with five or six repertoires with anomalous nucleotide sharing. The table comes from immuneACCESS by way of TCRdb, which keeps in-frame sequences with V and J called. Part of the clones is missing from these tables; in studies checked, under half for an unresolved V gene and the rest for unknown reasons. V and J calls plus clone size are reproduced from that table; the DNA served to infer D and trimming. For this sample the table gives roughly 150,000 clones, of which around three quarters were detected only once. The top ten clones comprise around 1% of the sample.

This TCR was sampled from a woman aged 40 to 50 in good health and CMV-seronegative. The sequenced material came from PBMCs.

Here the CDR3 is given as CSVDDSYGYTF. DNA sequence: TGCAGCGTTGATGACAGCTATGGCTACACCTTC. The chain uses TRBV29-1 and TRBJ1-2; TRBD1 might be the D gene, on 5 matching bases. The CDR3, cysteine through phenylalanine, is 11 amino acids long. CDR3 DNA is the only sequence kept; it has 33 bases, read in frame from the first base. For CDR1 and CDR2, the germline V gene lists SQVTM and ANQGSEA. V is shortened by 3 bases, J by 4 bases, and the region joining them spans 6 bases.